One and the same sample provided the 15 T cell receptor beta chains below, sequenced in a study of blood T cells in healthy people across ages. Alongside a J-beta primer mix, a sample-barcoded 5' primer served in a second PCR lasting about 6 to 11 cycles. TCRdb processed the 5' RACE reads anew with MiXCR; each CDR3 protein has one entry. The sample consists of 600,000 or so distinct CDR3 sequences, about 30% of them appearing once. Sequencing used blood. These receptors were taken from a woman of 80 years or more in good health.

Many counts were recorded for this clonotype. This sequence joins TRBV5-6 and TRBJ2-3, with 9 nucleotides matching TRBD2. The CDR3 spans 16 residues. V was pared by 3 bases and J by 5 bases, with 10 bases of the junction left unmatched. Germline loops: CDR1 SGHDT, CDR2 YYEEEE. CDR3 sequence reads: CASSSSGALFRDTQYF. DNA for the CDR3: TGTGCCAGCAGCTCTAGCGGGGCCTTGTTTCGAGATACGCAGTATTTT.

The chain combines TRBV5-1 with TRBJ2-3; D might be TRBD1 (5 bases). The CDR3 is 14 residues long. V lost 2 bases and J 2 bases, leaving 9 bases between the germline ends. CDR1 is SGHRS, CDR2 YFSETQ, per germline. CDR3 region: CASSLGQTTDTQYF. The CDR3 bases are TGCGCCAGCAGCTTAGGACAAACCACAGATACGCAGTATTTT.

With regard to this clonotype: A much larger clonotype is one base distant, so this may be a read error. V gene TRBV29-1 combines with J gene TRBJ2-7; 11 bases fit TRBD2. Germline values: CDR1 SQVTM, CDR2 ANQGSEA. Trimming took 7 bases from V and 7 from J; bases not matched to a gene: 18. The CDR3 totals 16 residues. This chain's CDR3 is CSATEPLAGGNNEQYF. Written as DNA, the CDR3 is TGCAGCGCCACCGAACCCCTAGCGGGGGGAAACAATGAGCAGTACTTC.

This clonotype came up many times. The chain is built from TRBV5-1 and TRBJ2-5; TRBD1 matches at 7 bases. This CDR3 is 14 amino acids long. J gave up 2 bases and V 4 bases, and 5 bases lay outside the gene matches. Germline V gene sequence: CDR1 SGHRS, CDR2 YFSETQ. CDR3 sequence: CASSLGQVQETQYF. The CDR3 nucleotides are TGCGCCAGCAGCCTCGGACAGGTTCAAGAGACCCAGTACTTC.

This clonotype has at least ten counts. V gene TRBV2 combines with J gene TRBJ2-1; unclear D gene. CDR3 length: 11 residues. The V end lost 0 bases, the J end lost 10 bases, and 4 bases lay between the germline ends. The germline CDR1 and CDR2 sequences are SNHLY and FYNNEI. The DNA of the CDR3 is TGTGCCAGCAGTGAAGCGGGAGAGCAGTTCTTC. It specifies CASSEAGEQFF.

This clonotype was recorded only once. The chain uses TRBV5-4 and TRBJ2-1, with D tentatively TRBD2 (7 bases). Trimming stripped 5 bases from V and 5 bases from J, with 26 bases between. Germline lookup yields CDR1 SGHNT and CDR2 YYREEE (reference sequence). The CDR3 is made up of 18 amino acids. This CDR3 is CASSNIRGGTPSHNEQFF. The CDR3 nucleotides read TGTGCCAGCAGTAACATTAGGGGGGGGACCCCTTCCCACAATGAGCAGTTCTTC.

This clonotype occurred once. V is TRBV25-1 and J is TRBJ2-1; 9 bases map to TRBD1. J lost 6 bases, V lost 4 bases, and 10 bases had no gene match. The V gene's germline CDR1 is MGHDK and CDR2 SYGVNS. CDR3 length equals 16 residues. DNA for the CDR3: TGTGCCAGCAGTGCCCCACCGGGACAGGGTTCCAATGAGCAGTTCTTC. Protein: CASSAPPGQGSNEQFF.

This clonotype was counted many times. The DNA for the CDR3 is TGCAGTGCGGACGATTGGGGCGTGGGTGGGGCCAACGTCCTGACTTTC. This translates into CSADDWGVGGANVLTF. J is TRBJ2-6 and V is TRBV20-1; the D gene is possibly TRBD1 (5 bases). Looked up from germline, CDR1 is DFQATT and CDR2 is SNEGSKA (reference sequence). The ends were cut back, 6 bases at V and 3 bases at J, with 18 bases in the middle. The CDR3 totals 16 residues.

V gene TRBV5-5 combines with J gene TRBJ2-5; 9 bases fit TRBD2. The V gene's germline CDR1 is SGHKS and CDR2 YYEKEE (reference sequence). This CDR3 has 14 residues. The V and J ends lost 5 bases and 11 bases, in that order; junction bases with no gene match: 13. The CDR3 spells CASSYSGGINEQYF. CDR3 bases: TGTGCCAGCAGTTATAGCGGGGGAATCAATGAGCAGTACTTC.

Comment on this clonotype: A much larger clone differs by one base, so this may be a read error. The rearrangement joins TRBV14 to TRBJ2-1; D may match TRBD1 or TRBD2 (5 bases each). The last part of the DNA fits TRBJ2-7 better; the J call may be wrong. Germline-derived CDR1 and CDR2 are SGHDN and FVKESK. The CDR3 is 15 residues long. The CDR3 sequence is CASSQATGAYNEQYF. CDR3 nucleotides: TGTGCCAGCAGCCAAGCGACCGGGGCCTACAATGAGCAGTACTTC.

This clonotype was detected many times. V and J are TRBV7-3 and TRBJ2-3; 14 nucleotides agree with TRBD2. Trimming removed 5 bases from V and 0 bases from J; junction bases left unmatched: 19. This CDR3 is 22 amino acids long. Germline CDR1 and CDR2: SGHTA and FQGTGA. CDR3 protein: CASSRRRGLAGAGTSSTDTQYF. In nucleotides, the CDR3 is TGTGCCAGCAGCCGCCGGAGGGGACTAGCGGGGGCCGGAACTTCTAGCACAGATACGCAGTATTTT. Together with reference TRBV7-3 and TRBJ2-3, the CDR3 gives the full variable domain: GAGVSQTPSNKVTEKGKYVELRCDPISGHTALYWYRQSLGQGPEFLIYFQGTGAADDSGLPNDRFFAVRPEGSVSTLKIQRTERGDSAVYLCASSRRRGLAGAGTSSTDTQYFGPGTRLTVL.

This clonotype was counted ten times or more. This chain connects TRBV28 to TRBJ1-2; TRBD1 aligns across 9 bases. The junction had 13 bases not matched to a gene; V was cut back by 6 bases and J by 8 bases. From germline, CDR1 is MDHEN and CDR2 SYDVKM. The CDR3 extends over 15 amino acids. In DNA, the CDR3 is TGTGCCAGCAGGGACCGGGACAGGGTTATGGGCGGCTACACCTTC. This translates into CASRDRDRVMGGYTF.

The CDR3, as DNA: TGTGCCAGCAGCTTAGGGGGGACTACCGGCAATGAGCAGTTCTTC. It specifies CASSLGGTTGNEQFF. J is TRBJ2-1 and V is TRBV7-2; TRBD2 matches 7 bases. Trimming cost V 1 base and J 6 bases; bases outside gene matches: 6. Looked up from germline, CDR1 is SGHTA and CDR2 is FQGNSA. The CDR3 runs to 15 residues.

This clonotype has a count of ten or more. This chain links TRBV20-1 with TRBJ1-5, with D possibly matching TRBD1 (5 bases). The V end was cut by 5 bases, the J end by 0 bases, with 11 bases between. Germline V gene sequence: CDR1 DFQATT, CDR2 SNEGSKA (reference sequence). This CDR3 has 14 residues. The CDR3 is CSAVGGSSNQPQHF. CDR3 sequence (DNA): TGCAGTGCTGTTGGGGGAAGTAGCAATCAGCCCCAGCATTTT.

This chain links TRBV7-6 with TRBJ2-2; TRBD1 might be the D (6 bases). Looked up from germline, CDR1 is SGHVS and CDR2 is FNYEAQ. Trimming shortened V by 5 bases and J by 9 bases, and 25 bases separated the two germline ends. The CDR3 covers 17 residues. The chain's CDR3 is CASSQTTEDRRHRELFF. As DNA, the CDR3 is TGTGCCAGCAGCCAAACTACGGAGGACAGACGACACCGGGAGCTGTTTTTT.